This T cell receptor (beta chain) was captured by sequencing in a study of T cell responses to AZD1222 COVID-19 vaccine. Germline V gene lookup returns CDR1 SNHLY and CDR2 FYNNEI. The CDR3 totals 18 residues. TCRdb's copy holds only in-frame clones and misses some; the assay was immunoSEQ multiplex PCR. The sample contains roughly 55,000 clones, more than 70% of which appear only once. The study's findings and limits: Reportedly, close to half of spike-specific TCRs are directed against unmutated variant regions. No repertoire was sampled before or during the peak T cell response, only after it. Across spike, vaccine-associated CD4 TCRs were found, dominant at 160-218 and 743-854.

As for this clone: Antigen: not known. One junction end does not reproduce the germline sequence, and a read error may be involved.

V is TRBV2 and J is TRBJ1-2; D remains ambiguous. Material: peripheral blood, obtained on day 0 of AZD1222 vaccination. The TCR originated in an adult in good health. This CDR3 is CASTERGGGRETNYGYTF. The DNA for the CDR3 is TGTGCCAGCACTGAAAGAGGTGGTGGGAGGGAAACTAACTATGGCTACACCTTC.